The rows below give T cell receptor beta chains drawn from one sample of a study of blood T cell repertoires in COVID-19. The protocol was immunoSEQ multiplex PCR, while the TCRdb copy is restricted to in-frame clones and leaves out a portion. The table lists roughly 570,000 clones, roughly 89% of them singletons. The sequencing input was peripheral blood. These receptors were obtained from a woman between 45 and 60 years old with COVID-19, enrolled during active disease. Both conserved end residues are part of each CDR3. The D gene is left open where the match is weak. Not every row has a clone size; where given, it reads once, few, many or a size class.

abundance,v_gene,d_gene,j_gene,CDR3aa,CDR3nt
NA,TRBV30,NA,TRBJ1-3,CAWSKPANTIYF,TGTGCCTGGAGTAAGCCCGCCAACACCATATATTTT
NA,TRBV5-4,NA,TRBJ1-1,CASSADRNTEAFF,TGTGCCAGCAGCGCGGACAGGAACACTGAAGCTTTCTTT
NA,TRBV19,NA,TRBJ2-2,CASSWRVNTGELFF,TGTGCCAGTAGTTGGAGGGTGAACACCGGGGAGCTGTTTTTT
NA,TRBV5-1,NA,TRBJ2-5,CASSLDPQAARQETQYF,TGCGCCAGCAGCTTGGACCCCCAGGCAGCCCGACAAGAGACCCAGTACTTC
NA,TRBV5-1,TRBD1,TRBJ1-2,CASSSLQGATNYGYTF,TGCGCCAGCAGCTCCCTACAGGGGGCGACTAACTATGGCTACACCTTC
NA,TRBV5-1,NA,TRBJ1-1,CASSLGRAGSSEAFF,TGCGCCAGCAGCTTGGGTAGGGCAGGGTCTTCTGAAGCTTTCTTT
NA,TRBV11-2,NA,TRBJ1-2,CASSMWREPNYGYTF,TGTGCCAGCAGCATGTGGAGGGAGCCTAACTATGGCTACACCTTC
NA,TRBV11-2,NA,TRBJ2-5,CASSNGQTQETQYF,TGTGCCAGCAGCAATGGACAAACCCAAGAGACCCAGTACTTC
NA,TRBV29-1,TRBD1,TRBJ1-2,CSVMGQGNGYTF,TGCAGCGTTATGGGACAGGGAAATGGCTACACCTTC
NA,TRBV30,NA,TRBJ2-7,CAWSVRRLDEQYF,TGTGCCTGGAGTGTCCGGAGGCTCGACGAGCAGTACTTC
NA,TRBV5-1,NA,TRBJ2-2,CASSLPGADTGELFF,TGCGCCAGCAGCTTGCCAGGGGCGGACACCGGGGAGCTGTTTTTT
NA,TRBV19,TRBD2,TRBJ2-3,CASSIRGGGTDTQYF,TGTGCCAGTAGTATACGGGGAGGGGGCACAGATACGCAGTATTTT
NA,TRBV27,NA,TRBJ1-1,CASSSAGDPLMNTEAFF,TGTGCCAGCAGTTCCGCAGGGGACCCCCTTATGAACACTGAAGCTTTCTTT
NA,TRBV10-2,TRBD2,TRBJ2-1,CASSPGLAGAFSYNEQFF,TGCGCCAGCAGTCCGGGACTAGCGGGGGCCTTCTCCTACAATGAGCAGTTCTTC
NA,TRBV19,NA,TRBJ1-5,CASSIEVNQPQHF,TGTGCCAGTAGTATTGAGGTTAATCAGCCCCAGCATTTT
NA,TRBV6-1,TRBD1,TRBJ2-7,CASSEDRGPYEQYF,TGTGCCAGCAGTGAGGACAGGGGACCATACGAGCAGTACTTC
NA,TRBV19,NA,TRBJ1-4,CASKQDREKLFF,TGTGCCAGTAAGCAGGATCGGGAAAAACTGTTTTTT
NA,TRBV4-1,NA,TRBJ2-3,CASSQDVADFTDTQYF,TGCGCCAGCAGCCAAGATGTGGCAGACTTCACAGATACGCAGTATTTT
NA,TRBV29-1,TRBD2,TRBJ2-7,CSVATSGLYEQYF,TGCAGCGTCGCAACTAGCGGGCTCTACGAGCAGTACTTC
NA,TRBV11-2,NA,TRBJ1-2,CASSGTGQSPYGYTF,TGTGCCAGCAGCGGAACAGGACAGTCACCCTATGGCTACACCTTC
NA,TRBV27,TRBD2,TRBJ2-7,CASSFRRGGLDEQYF,TGTGCCAGCAGTTTCAGGCGGGGGGGCCTCGACGAGCAGTACTTC
NA,TRBV28,NA,TRBJ2-1,CASSFPTPGHVSSYNEQFF,TGTGCCAGCAGTTTCCCGACTCCGGGACACGTCAGCTCCTACAATGAGCAGTTCTTC
NA,TRBV27,NA,TRBJ2-5,CASSLLKETQYF,TGTGCCAGCAGTTTACTTAAAGAGACCCAGTACTTC
NA,TRBV15,NA,TRBJ1-4,CATSRVYGSRQAEKLFF,TGTGCCACCAGCAGGGTCTATGGTTCCAGGCAGGCGGAAAAACTGTTTTTT
NA,TRBV7-9,NA,TRBJ2-1,CASAETSYNEQFF,TGTGCCAGCGCGGAGACCTCCTACAATGAGCAGTTCTTC
NA,TRBV6-5,NA,TRBJ1-2,CASSYRLDSYGYTF,TGTGCCAGCAGTTACAGACTGGACAGCTATGGCTACACCTTC
once,TRBV5-6,NA,TRBJ1-2,CASSLEGGGYTF,TGTGCCAGCAGCTTGGAGGGAGGTGGCTACACCTTC
NA,TRBV19,NA,TRBJ1-2,CASSSGRGYGYTF,TGTGCCAGTAGTAGTGGAAGGGGGTATGGCTACACCTTC